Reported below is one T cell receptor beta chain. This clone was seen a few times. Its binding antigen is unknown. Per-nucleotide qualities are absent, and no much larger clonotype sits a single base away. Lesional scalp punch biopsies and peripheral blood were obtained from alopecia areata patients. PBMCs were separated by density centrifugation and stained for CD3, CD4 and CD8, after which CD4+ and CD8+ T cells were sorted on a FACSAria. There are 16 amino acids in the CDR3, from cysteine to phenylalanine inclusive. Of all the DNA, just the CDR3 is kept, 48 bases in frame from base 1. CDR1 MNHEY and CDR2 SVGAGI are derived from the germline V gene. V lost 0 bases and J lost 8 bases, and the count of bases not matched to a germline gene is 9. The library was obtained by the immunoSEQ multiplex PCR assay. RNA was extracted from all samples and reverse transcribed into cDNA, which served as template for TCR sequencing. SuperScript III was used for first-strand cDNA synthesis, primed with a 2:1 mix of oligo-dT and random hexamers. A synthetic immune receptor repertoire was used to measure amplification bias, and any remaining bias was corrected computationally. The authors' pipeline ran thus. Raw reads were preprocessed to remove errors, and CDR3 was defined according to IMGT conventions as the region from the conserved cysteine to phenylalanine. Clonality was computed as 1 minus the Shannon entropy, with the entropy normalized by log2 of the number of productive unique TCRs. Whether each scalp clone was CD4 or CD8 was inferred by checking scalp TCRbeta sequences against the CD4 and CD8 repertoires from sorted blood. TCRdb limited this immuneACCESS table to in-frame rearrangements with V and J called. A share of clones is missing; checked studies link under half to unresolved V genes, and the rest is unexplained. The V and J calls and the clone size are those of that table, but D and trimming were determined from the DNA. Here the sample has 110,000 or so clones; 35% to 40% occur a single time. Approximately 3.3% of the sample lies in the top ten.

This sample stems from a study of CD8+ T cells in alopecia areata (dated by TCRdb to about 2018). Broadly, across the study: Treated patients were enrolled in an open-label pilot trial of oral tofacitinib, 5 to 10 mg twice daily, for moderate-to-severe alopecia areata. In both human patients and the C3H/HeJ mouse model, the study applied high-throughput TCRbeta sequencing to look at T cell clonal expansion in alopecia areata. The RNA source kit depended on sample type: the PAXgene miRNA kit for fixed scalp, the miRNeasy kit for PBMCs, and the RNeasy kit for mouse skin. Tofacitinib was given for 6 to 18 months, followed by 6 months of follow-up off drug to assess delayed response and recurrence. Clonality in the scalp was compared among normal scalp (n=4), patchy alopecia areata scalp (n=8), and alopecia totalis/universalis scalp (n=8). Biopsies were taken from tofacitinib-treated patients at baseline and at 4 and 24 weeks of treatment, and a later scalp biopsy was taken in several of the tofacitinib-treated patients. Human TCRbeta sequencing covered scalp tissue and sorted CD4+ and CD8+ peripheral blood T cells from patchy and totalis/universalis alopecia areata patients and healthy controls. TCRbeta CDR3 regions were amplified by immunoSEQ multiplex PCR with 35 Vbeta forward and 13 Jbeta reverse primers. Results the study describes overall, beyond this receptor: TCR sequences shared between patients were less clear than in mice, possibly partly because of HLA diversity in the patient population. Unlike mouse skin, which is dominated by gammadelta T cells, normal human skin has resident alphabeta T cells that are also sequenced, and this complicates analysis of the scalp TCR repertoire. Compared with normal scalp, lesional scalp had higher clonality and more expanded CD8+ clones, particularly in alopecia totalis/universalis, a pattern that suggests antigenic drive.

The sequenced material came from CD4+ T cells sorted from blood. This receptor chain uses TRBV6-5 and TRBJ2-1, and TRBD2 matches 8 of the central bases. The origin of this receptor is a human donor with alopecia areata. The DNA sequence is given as TGTGCCAGCAGTTACTCAGCGACTAGCGCCATCGATGAGCAGTTCTTC. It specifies CASSYSATSAIDEQFF.